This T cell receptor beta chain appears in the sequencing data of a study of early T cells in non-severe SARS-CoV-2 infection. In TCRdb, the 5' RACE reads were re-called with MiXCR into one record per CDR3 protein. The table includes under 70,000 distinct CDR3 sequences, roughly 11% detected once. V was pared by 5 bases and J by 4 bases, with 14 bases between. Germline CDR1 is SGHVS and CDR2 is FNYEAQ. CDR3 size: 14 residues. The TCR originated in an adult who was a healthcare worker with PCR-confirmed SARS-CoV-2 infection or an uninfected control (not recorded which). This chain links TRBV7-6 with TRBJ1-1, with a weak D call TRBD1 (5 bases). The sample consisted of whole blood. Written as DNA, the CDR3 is TGTGCCAGCAGCGCTCAGGCGGGGCCCACTGAAGCTTTCTTT. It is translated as CASSAQAGPTEAFF. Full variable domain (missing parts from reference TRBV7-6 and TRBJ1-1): GAGVSQSPRYKVTKRGQDVALRCDPISGHVSLYWYRQALGQGPEFLTYFNYEAQQDKSGLPNDRFSAERPEGSISTLTIQRTEQRDSAMYRCASSAQAGPTEAFFGQGTRLTVV.